Listed below are T cell receptor beta chains from one sample, sequenced in a study of cytomegalovirus exposure and HLA in healthy donors. The protocol was immunoSEQ multiplex PCR, while the TCRdb copy is restricted to in-frame clones and leaves out a portion. This sample carries a few hundred thousand clones, nearly 95% of them seen once, and the ten largest clones take approximately 1.5%. Specimen: PBMCs. Every receptor here comes from a girl aged 2-10 years in good health and CMV-seronegative. Each CDR3 is given with its conserved first and last residue. Each record gives: clone size, J gene, D gene, V gene, CDR3 DNA, CDR3 protein. The D gene is left open where the match is weak. Rows may omit the clone size; those that give it use once, few, many or a size class.

- | TRBJ2-7 | TRBD1 | TRBV30 | TGTGCCTGGAGTCTAGGGGGCGGTGGGTACGAGCAGTACTTC | CAWSLGGGGYEQYF
- | TRBJ2-1 | TRBD1 | TRBV7-9 | TGTGCCAGCAGCTTATGGACAGGGAAGAACAATGAGCAGTTCTTC | CASSLWTGKNNEQFF
- | TRBJ1-5 | - | TRBV5-4 | TGTGCCAGCAGCTTGGTTCGACAAGTCGGCCAGCCCCAGCATTTT | CASSLVRQVGQPQHF
- | TRBJ2-7 | - | TRBV6-5 | TGTGCCAGCAGTTACACAGGTTCCTACGAGCAGTACTTC | CASSYTGSYEQYF
- | TRBJ2-1 | - | TRBV7-3 | TGTGCCAGCAGCTTAACGTGGGGGCGGGGGTACAATGAGCAGTTCTTC | CASSLTWGRGYNEQFF
- | TRBJ2-7 | TRBD1 | TRBV11-2 | TGTGCCAGCAGCTTAGGCCCCCTAGGGACAGGCTCCTACGAGCAGTACTTC | CASSLGPLGTGSYEQYF
- | TRBJ2-1 | TRBD2 | TRBV9 | TGTGCCAGCAGCGTAGTTGGTACGGGGGGAAGCTCCTACAATGAGCAGTTCTTC | CASSVVGTGGSSYNEQFF
- | TRBJ2-2 | - | TRBV5-8 | TGTGCCAGCAGCTTGATCAGGGATACCACCGGGGAGCTGTTTTTT | CASSLIRDTTGELFF
once | TRBJ2-3 | TRBD2 | TRBV7-2 | TGTGCCAGCAGCTTAGGAGCGGGACTGGTTGGCACAGATACGCAGTATTTT | CASSLGAGLVGTDTQYF
- | TRBJ1-6 | - | TRBV27 | TGTGCCAGCAGTTCTCGTGCTCGGGGGTTAGTTTCACCCCTCCACTTT | CASSSRARGLVSPLHF
once | TRBJ1-6 | TRBD1 | TRBV11-2 | TGTGCCAGCAGCCGCTATGGACAGGGATCACCCCTCCACTTT | CASSRYGQGSPLHF
- | TRBJ2-1 | - | TRBV29-1 | TGCAGCGTGTCCGGACTGCAGAGCTCCTACAATGAGCAGTTCTTC | CSVSGLQSSYNEQFF
once | TRBJ2-7 | TRBD1 | TRBV5-1 | TGCGCCAGCAGCCCCGGGACAGGACCCTACGAGCAGTACTTC | CASSPGTGPYEQYF
- | TRBJ1-2 | TRBD1 | TRBV28 | TGTGCCAGCAGAGACCTGGGACAGCCCCTGCTTTTCTATGGCTACACCTTC | CASRDLGQPLLFYGYTF
- | TRBJ2-7 | - | TRBV6-6 | TGTGCCAGCAGTTACTCGCTAGCCACCTACGAGCAGTACTTC | CASSYSLATYEQYF
- | TRBJ2-1 | TRBD2 | TRBV4-1 | TGCGCCAGCAGCCAAATCTTTGGGACTAGCGGGGGGACAAGGACGGGCAATGAGCAGTTCTTC | CASSQIFGTSGGTRTGNEQFF
- | TRBJ2-1 | - | TRBV29-1 | TGCCAAACCATGGAGGGGAATGAGCAGTTCTTC | CQTMEGNEQFF
- | TRBJ1-1 | - | TRBV19 | TGTGCCAGCGGTCAGGCGTCGATTACTGAAGCTTTCTTT | CASGQASITEAFF
- | TRBJ1-5 | - | TRBV10-1 | TGCGCCAGCAGTGAGCCTTGGTGGTTGCGTCAGCCCCAGCATTTT | CASSEPWWLRQPQHF
- | TRBJ1-5 | - | TRBV7-2 | TGTGCCAGCAGCTTAGCACAGCCTCAGCCCCAGCATTTT | CASSLAQPQPQHF
- | TRBJ2-5 | TRBD2 | TRBV15 | TGTGCCACCAGCATGGGAGGGATGGAGACCCAGTACTTC | CATSMGGMETQYF
- | TRBJ2-7 | - | TRBV4-2 | TGTGCCAGCAGCCCCCGGAGGGGAAGCTCCTACGAGCAGTACTTC | CASSPRRGSSYEQYF
- | TRBJ2-5 | TRBD2 | TRBV30 | TGTGCCTGGAGTAGCGGGAGTAGGCAAGAGACCCAGTACTTC | CAWSSGSRQETQYF
few | TRBJ1-3 | - | TRBV6-6 | TGTGCCAGCAGGAACACCCCATCTGGAAACACCATATATTTT | CASRNTPSGNTIYF
- | TRBJ2-7 | TRBD2 | TRBV7-9 | TGTGCCAGCAGCTTAGGCGGGGGGCTAGGCGAGCAGTACTTC | CASSLGGGLGEQYF
- | TRBJ2-2 | TRBD1 | TRBV2 | TGTGCCAGCAGTTATGCCGGGACAGGCAACACCGGGGAGCTGTTTTTT | CASSYAGTGNTGELFF
- | TRBJ1-1 | - | TRBV27 | TGTGCCAGCAGTCAACAGAGAATGAACACTGAAGCTTTCTTT | CASSQQRMNTEAFF
- | TRBJ1-2 | TRBD1 | TRBV9 | TGTGCCAGCAGCGTAGTGGACAGGGGCTTTGGCTACACCTTC | CASSVVDRGFGYTF
- | TRBJ2-5 | - | TRBV20-1 | TGCAGTGGGGGGCTTAGCGAGACCCAGTACTTC | CSGGLSETQYF
- | TRBJ1-5 | TRBD1 | TRBV6-1 | TGTGCCAGCAGTGTTCATCATGGGACAGCTAATAATCAGCCCCAGCATTTT | CASSVHHGTANNQPQHF
- | TRBJ1-6 | - | TRBV7-8 | TGTGCCAGCAGCAAGAGGGTCGGCAGGGGCAACTCCTATAATTCACCCCTCCACTTT | CASSKRVGRGNSYNSPLHF
- | TRBJ1-6 | TRBD1 | TRBV28 | TGTGCCAGCGTACCCCACCTGGGACAGCAAAATTCACCCCTCCACTTT | CASVPHLGQQNSPLHF
- | TRBJ1-4 | TRBD1 | TRBV6-1 | TGTGCCAGCATCCTCGTCAGGGGGCGGGAAAAACTGTTTTTT | CASILVRGREKLFF
many | TRBJ2-3 | TRBD2 | TRBV2 | TGTGCCAGCACGGGACTAGTTGTCACAGATACGCAGTATTTT | CASTGLVVTDTQYF